The next 27 T cell receptor beta chains were all read from a single sample in a study of response to subunit inactivated influenza vaccine. TCRdb independently ran MiXCR on the RT-PCR reads; one entry per CDR3 protein. The data contain some 300,000 distinct CDR3 sequences, around 22% of them seen just once; the ten biggest clones take up about a tenth. The sample here was PBMCs from blood, taken approximately 20 months after vaccination. These receptors were collected from a man in his fifties or sixties who received an inactivated influenza vaccine.

This chain uses TRBV10-3 with TRBJ2-5; tentatively, D is TRBD2 (6 bases). Germline assignment: CDR1 ENHRY and CDR2 SYGVKD. The CDR3 is 12 residues long. Trimming left V 7 bases short and J 4 bases short, with 10 bases between. The CDR3 loop reads CAINTGGETQYF. DNA of the CDR3: TGTGCCATCAATACCGGGGGAGAGACCCAGTACTTC.

This clonotype was recorded a few times. This rearrangement joins TRBV5-1 to TRBJ2-7, with TRBD1 matching over 10 bases. V shed 1 base, J shed 6 bases, and the junction held 13 bases outside the gene matches. CDR1 and CDR2 (germline): SGHRS, YFSETQ. CDR3 size: 17 residues. The CDR3 reads CASSLRATGQGNTEQYF. Here the CDR3 DNA reads TGCGCCAGCAGCTTGCGCGCGACGGGACAGGGGAATACCGAGCAGTACTTC.

The chain employs TRBV7-9 and TRBJ2-2; possible D gene TRBD1, 5 bases. The ends were cut back, 3 bases at V and 4 bases at J, with 15 bases in the middle. Germline-derived CDR1 and CDR2 are SEHNR and FQNEAQ (reference sequence). CDR3 length: 16 residues. CDR3 region: CASSFDPRVVTGELFF. CDR3 in DNA: TGTGCCAGCAGCTTCGATCCCAGGGTTGTCACCGGGGAGCTGTTTTTT.

The chain is built from TRBV7-9 and TRBJ1-2; D remains ambiguous. Germline CDR1 is SEHNR and CDR2 is FQNEAQ (reference sequence). The V end was cut by 0 bases, the J end by 1 base, with 3 bases between. This CDR3 has 13 residues. CDR3 DNA sequence: TGTGCCAGCAGCTTAGCTGATAACTATGGCTACACCTTC. It is translated as CASSLADNYGYTF.

This clonotype was counted only a few times. The genes are TRBV5-1 and TRBJ2-2; D is undetermined. V lost 1 base to trimming and J lost 0 bases, with 10 bases between them. The CDR3 has 16 amino acids. From germline, CDR1 is SGHRS and CDR2 YFSETQ. CDR3 protein: CASSLSGRSNTGELFF. CDR3 sequence (DNA): TGCGCCAGCAGCTTGTCTGGGCGGTCGAACACCGGGGAGCTGTTTTTT.

This clonotype was seen a few times. The CDR3 DNA sequence: TGTGCCAGCAGCCAAGGATACGGAAACACCATATATTTT. It specifies CASSQGYGNTIYF. The rearrangement links TRBV3-1 to TRBJ1-3; D uncertain. The CDR3 runs 13 residues. Germline V CDR1 and CDR2: LGHDT, YNNKEL (reference sequence). Trimming removed 1 base at V and 4 bases at J, with 5 bases between.

This clonotype was picked up a small number of times. The V call is TRBV6-1, the J call TRBJ1-1, with D possibly being TRBD1 (6 bases). Germline CDR1 and CDR2: MNHNS and SASEGT. V was clipped by 8 bases and J by 3 bases, with 25 bases between them. The CDR3 contains 17 residues. The CDR3 here is CASDKWLLAGDDTEAFF. The CDR3 DNA follows: TGTGCCAGCGACAAATGGTTGCTGGCAGGGGACGACACTGAAGCTTTCTTT.

This clonotype was recorded many times. The CDR3 spells CASSPGLAGPDTGELFF. The CDR3 coding sequence is TGTGCCAGCAGCCCGGGACTAGCGGGCCCTGACACCGGGGAGCTGTTTTTT. The chain carries TRBV2 and TRBJ2-2; 12 nucleotides match TRBD2. The CDR3 length is 17 residues. CDR1 SNHLY and CDR2 FYNNEI come from the germline V gene. Unmatched junction bases numbered 8, after V lost 6 bases and J lost 3 bases.

The gene calls are TRBV30 and TRBJ1-2; TRBD1 matches 7 bases. The CDR3 runs 12 residues. The V segment lost 5 bases and the J segment 5 bases; nucleotides outside the gene matches: 5. Germline V CDR1 and CDR2: GTSNPN, SVGIG (reference sequence). CDR3 DNA: TGTGCCTGGGGACAGGCGGTTTATGGCTACACCTTC. Protein: CAWGQAVYGYTF.

The rearrangement links TRBV3-1 to TRBJ1-2, with unresolved D. This CDR3 region has 11 residues. Trimming stripped 5 bases from V and 4 bases from J, with 5 bases between. CDR1 is LGHDT, CDR2 YNNKEL, per germline (reference sequence). The CDR3 reads CASSSVYGYTF. The CDR3 DNA reads TGTGCCAGCAGCTCCGTCTATGGCTACACCTTC. Supplemented by reference TRBV3-1 and TRBJ1-2, the full variable domain reads DTAVSQTPKYLVTQMGNDKSIKCEQNLGHDTMYWYKQDSKKFLKIMFSYNNKELIINETVPNRFSPKSPDKAHLNLHINSLELGDSAVYFCASSSVYGYTFGSGTRLTVV.

Only a few counts were recorded for this clonotype. This chain joins TRBV28 and TRBJ2-1; 10 nucleotides align to TRBD2. Germline CDR1 reads MDHEN; CDR2 reads SYDVKM. CDR3 size: 18 residues. J lost 1 base, V lost 1 base, and 7 bases had no gene match. CDR3 bases: TGTGCCAGCAGTTTATTCTTGGGACTAGCGCCTTCCTACAATGAGCAGTTCTTC. Translating gives CASSLFLGLAPSYNEQFF.

The chain employs TRBV10-3 and TRBJ2-3; 9 bases fit TRBD1. Losses at the gene ends were 8 bases for V and 0 bases for J; bases not matched to a gene: 6. The CDR3 extends over 15 amino acids. Germline lookup yields CDR1 ENHRY and CDR2 SYGVKD. The CDR3 loop is CAIGRTGASTDTQYF. DNA for the CDR3: TGTGCCATCGGGAGGACAGGGGCCAGCACAGATACGCAGTATTTT.

The chain uses TRBV4-3 and TRBJ1-1; a possible D gene is TRBD1 (5 bases). The V end was cut by 0 bases, the J end by 6 bases, with 11 bases between. Germline V gene sequence: CDR1 LGHNA, CDR2 YSLEER. CDR3 length: 14 amino acids. The CDR3 bases are TGCGCCAGCAGCCAAGATAGGGGAAGGGCTGAAGCTTTCTTT. This gives the protein CASSQDRGRAEAFF.

The chain couples TRBV5-6 to TRBJ1-1; D uncertain. The V end was cut by 3 bases, the J end by 4 bases, with 10 bases between. The germline V gene encodes CDR1 SGHDT and CDR2 YYEEEE. The CDR3 has 13 residues. The CDR3 bases are TGTGCCAGCAGCTCGCAAGGTATCACTGAAGCTTTCTTT. It encodes CASSSQGITEAFF.

This clonotype has just one count. The chain carries TRBV28 and TRBJ2-5; TRBD1 matches at 7 bases. The CDR3 is made up of 16 amino acids. The ends lost 7 bases at V and 2 bases at J; junction bases unmatched: 13. CDR1 is MDHEN, CDR2 SYDVKM, per germline. The CDR3 DNA sequence: TGTGCCAGCAAGGGGGCCAGGACCCTAATGCAAGAGACCCAGTACTTC. Its translation is CASKGARTLMQETQYF.

This clonotype was detected ten times or more. V is TRBV27 and J is TRBJ1-1; D is uncertain. Germline V gene data show CDR1 as MNHEY and CDR2 as SMNVEV (reference sequence). The CDR3 is 14 residues long. V was trimmed by 0 bases and J by 3 bases, leaving 8 bases between them. The CDR3 spells CASSLSTGDTEAFF. The CDR3 DNA reads as TGTGCCAGCAGTTTATCGACCGGGGACACTGAAGCTTTCTTT.

This clonotype was counted only a few times. The chain combines TRBV5-4 with TRBJ1-4; D is ambiguous. This CDR3 is 14 amino acids long. V lost 1 base and J 8 bases, leaving 12 bases between the germline ends. CDR1 and CDR2 from the germline V gene are SGHNT and YYREEE (reference sequence). This chain's CDR3 is CASSLPGRTEKLFF. In nucleotides, the CDR3 is TGTGCCAGCAGCTTGCCAGGAAGAACAGAAAAACTGTTTTTT.

This sequence joins TRBV5-1 and TRBJ2-5; 8 bases are a match to TRBD2. Per the germline V gene, CDR1 is SGHRS and CDR2 is YFSETQ. This CDR3 has 14 residues. Germline trimming cut 4 bases from V and 1 base from J; bases unmatched to any gene: 3. CDR3 in amino acids: CASSDGLAQETQYF. CDR3 DNA sequence: TGCGCCAGCAGCGACGGACTAGCCCAAGAGACCCAGTACTTC. Full variable domain (rest looked up from reference TRBV5-1 and TRBJ2-5): KAGVTQTPRYLIKTRGQQVTLSCSPISGHRSVSWYQQTPGQGLQFLFEYFSETQRNKGNFPGRFSGRQFSNSRSEMNVSTLELGDSALYLCASSDGLAQETQYFGPGTRLLVL.

The rearrangement uses TRBV29-1 and TRBJ2-6; 10 nucleotides agree with TRBD1. The germline CDR1 and CDR2 sequences are SQVTM and ANQGSEA. The CDR3 totals 17 residues. J gave up 4 bases and V 0 bases, and 6 bases lay outside the gene matches. The CDR3 DNA is TGCAGCGTTGAAGATGGGACAGGGGTGCGAGGGGCCAACGTCCTGACTTTC. Protein product: CSVEDGTGVRGANVLTF. The variable domain in full, with the rest retrieved from reference TRBV29-1 and TRBJ2-6, is SAVISQKPSRDICQRGTSLTIQCQVDSQVTMMFWYRQQPGQSLTLIATANQGSEATYESGFVIDKFPISRPNLTFSTLTVSNMSPEDSSIYLCSVEDGTGVRGANVLTFGAGSRLTVL.

This clonotype has a handful of counts. The gene calls are TRBV6-2 or TRBV6-3 and TRBJ2-1, with D perhaps matching TRBD2 (5 bases). CDR1 is MNHEY and CDR2 is SVGEGT in the germline V gene. This CDR3 contains 17 residues. Trimming removed 0 bases from V and 1 base from J, with 13 bases in between. CDR3 amino acids: CASSYSLTGNSYNEQFF. Written as DNA, the CDR3 is TGTGCCAGCAGTTACTCTTTAACCGGGAATTCCTACAATGAGCAGTTCTTC.

This clonotype was recorded many times. The gene calls are TRBV7-9 and TRBJ1-5, with no clear D. Germline CDR1 SEHNR, CDR2 FQNEAQ (reference sequence). Trimming pared 4 bases from V and 10 bases from J, leaving 14 bases between. The CDR3 contains 13 residues. In DNA form, the CDR3 reads TGTGCCAGCAGCTCGGGGAACGTGGGCCCCCAGCATTTT. Its protein product is CASSSGNVGPQHF.

This clonotype was counted a single time. The chain couples TRBV14 to TRBJ2-3; TRBD1 matches at 8 bases. The V gene's germline CDR1 is SGHDN and CDR2 FVKESK. J was trimmed by 10 bases and V by 1 base; bases with no gene match: 10. The CDR3 has 15 residues. CDR3 in amino acids: CASSQVQGAKQAQYF. The DNA for the CDR3 is TGTGCCAGCAGCCAAGTTCAGGGGGCTAAACAAGCGCAGTATTTT.

V and J are TRBV7-6 and TRBJ2-2; the D call may be TRBD1 or TRBD2 (6 bases each). The germline V gene encodes CDR1 SGHVS and CDR2 FNYEAQ. CDR3 length equals 16 residues. Trimming took off 4 bases at V and 5 bases at J, with 17 bases between the two ends. The CDR3 sequence: CASSSQGGKTTGELFF. Here the CDR3 DNA reads TGTGCCAGCAGCTCACAGGGAGGAAAAACGACCGGGGAGCTGTTTTTT.

The chain links TRBV5-5 to TRBJ1-1; TRBD1 matches 7 bases. The CDR3 has 14 amino acids. CDR1 is SGHKS and CDR2 is YYEKEE in the germline V gene (reference sequence). Trimming at V came to 1 base and at J to 7 bases, leaving 7 bases not matched to a gene. The CDR3 reads CASSLFRGRGEAFF. CDR3 DNA sequence: TGTGCCAGCAGCTTGTTCAGGGGGAGGGGTGAAGCTTTCTTT.

In this sample, this clonotype turned up a few times. The chain recombines TRBV5-6 with TRBJ1-6, with D unclear. The CDR3 is made up of 17 amino acids. Germline CDR1 is SGHDT and CDR2 is YYEEEE. V lost 0 bases, J lost 0 bases, and 10 bases lay in between. The CDR3 here is CASSLGPPGSYNSPLHF. In DNA form, the CDR3 reads TGTGCCAGCAGCTTGGGCCCCCCGGGCTCCTATAATTCACCCCTCCACTTT.

This clonotype was detected a few times. The genes are TRBV19 and TRBJ1-2, with TRBD1 matching over 12 bases. Germline CDR1 is LNHDA and CDR2 is SQIVND (reference sequence). The CDR3 is 14 residues long. Trimming removed 6 bases from V and 7 bases from J; junction bases left unmatched: 6. The chain's CDR3 is CASRMGQGAFGYTF. DNA for the CDR3: TGTGCCAGTAGAATGGGACAGGGGGCATTTGGCTACACCTTC.

V gene TRBV27 combines with J gene TRBJ2-7; no reliable D call. CDR3 length: 12 amino acids. Trimming took off 4 bases at V and 9 bases at J, with 13 bases between the two ends. Germline assignment: CDR1 MNHEY and CDR2 SMNVEV (reference sequence). The DNA for the CDR3 is TGTGCCAGCAGTTCCGGAAGCCAGCGGCAGTACTTC. It translates to CASSSGSQRQYF.